This TCR beta chain emerged from a study of T cell responses to AZD1222 COVID-19 vaccine. The CDR3 is 18 amino acids. The J segment lost 7 bases and the V segment lost 5 bases, leaving 17 bases of the junction unmatched. Germline V gives CDR1 MGHRA, CDR2 YSYEKL. A note on this clone: Its cognate antigen is unknown.

Libraries were prepared by immunoSEQ multiplex PCR; TCRdb keeps only in-frame clonotypes and omits some of them. Of under 50,000 clones in the sample, around 80% were seen once. Notes on the study in general: The sample set comprised mostly white British donors with more females, and clonal diversity was possibly underestimated. The CD4 TCRs associated with vaccination extended across spike and predominated at 160-218 and 743-854. Only six or seven AZD1222 recipients were seropositive at baseline. The repertoires were collected only after the peak T cell response.

V usage is TRBV4-1 and J usage is TRBJ1-4; 9 bases are shared with TRBD1. The sample here was peripheral blood, taken 28 days after the second dose of the MenACWY control vaccine. The clonotype was recovered from an adult who received the MenACWY meningococcal vaccine as a control. DNA of the CDR3: TGCGCCAGCAGCTACTTACAGGGGGCTGGAGAGGGTAGTGAAAAACTGTTTTTT. Its translation: CASSYLQGAGEGSEKLFF.